The present entry profiles one T cell receptor beta chain with its context. Under the authors' procedure: Estimated nucleated cell counts came from reference gene primer amplification. Using immunoSEQ multiplex PCR, the repertoire was profiled, and TCRdb retains in-frame clones only, with some absent. V and J calls and clone size are as listed in that table; D and trimming were resolved from the DNA. In the table there are roughly 99,000 clones, roughly 83% of which are singletons. These data are taken from a study of blood T cell repertoires in COVID-19. Study details: COVID-19 samples from acute and convalescent phases originated in the United States, Italy and Spain. The cDNA or gDNA used as material had been derived from T cells, B-cell-depleted T cells, or PBMCs.

Material: peripheral blood. The clonotype comes from a human donor in a cohort sampled during active COVID-19.

CDR3 sequence reads: CASSLAEAADTQYF. In nucleotides, the CDR3 is TGTGCCAGCAGCTTGGCCGAGGCCGCAGATACGCAGTATTTT. V and J are TRBV5-4 and TRBJ2-3; D unresolved. From germline, CDR1 is SGHNT and CDR2 YYREEE (reference sequence). V was pared by 0 bases and J by 4 bases, with 9 bases between. The CDR3 is 14 residues long. Looking up the rest from reference TRBV5-4 and TRBJ2-3 gives the full variable domain: ETGVTQSPTHLIKTRGQQVTLRCSSQSGHNTVSWYQQALGQGPQFIFQYYREEENGRGNFPPRFSGLQFPNYSSELNVNALELDDSALYLCASSLAEAADTQYFGPGTRLTVL.